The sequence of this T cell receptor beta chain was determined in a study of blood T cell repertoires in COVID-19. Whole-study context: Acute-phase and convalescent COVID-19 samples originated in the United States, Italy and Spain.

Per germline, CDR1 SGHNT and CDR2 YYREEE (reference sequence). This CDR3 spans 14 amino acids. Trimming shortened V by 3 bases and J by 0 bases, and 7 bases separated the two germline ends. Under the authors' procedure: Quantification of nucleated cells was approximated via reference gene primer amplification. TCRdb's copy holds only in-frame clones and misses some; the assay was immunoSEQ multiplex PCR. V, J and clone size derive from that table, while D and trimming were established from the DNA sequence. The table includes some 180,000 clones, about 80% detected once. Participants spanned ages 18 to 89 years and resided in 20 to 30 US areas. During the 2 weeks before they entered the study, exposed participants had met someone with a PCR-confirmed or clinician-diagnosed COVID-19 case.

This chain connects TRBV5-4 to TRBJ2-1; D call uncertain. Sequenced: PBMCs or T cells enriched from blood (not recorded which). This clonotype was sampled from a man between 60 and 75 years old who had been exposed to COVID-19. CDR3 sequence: CASSSWSSYNEQFF. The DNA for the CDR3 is TGTGCCAGCAGCTCGTGGAGCTCCTACAATGAGCAGTTCTTC.